This T cell receptor (beta chain) was retrieved from a study of beta chain features in type 1 diabetes. Study at large: What patients shared with healthy donors was a similar profile of age, gender and cell yields.

Germline CDR1 SGHAT, CDR2 FQNNGV. Trimming at V came to 4 bases and at J to 9 bases, leaving 3 bases not matched to a gene. This CDR3 has 13 amino acids. The isolated RNA, all of it, was reverse transcribed, so expressed TCRB transcripts were what got sequenced. The repertoire was sequenced with immunoSEQ multiplex PCR; TCRdb's copy has only in-frame clones and lacks some. The sample shows roughly 250,000 clones, about 9.3% of them seen only once. Study-wide results and caveats: Equally in patients and controls, PCR might preferentially amplify shorter templates. The influence of HLA type on TCRB rearrangement stayed undetermined. In comparison with healthy donors, patients had naive, central memory and Treg TCRB repertoires that appeared more similar.

This clone has only a few counts. Its antigen is unknown. The chain is built from TRBV11-2 and TRBJ2-1; 10 bases fit TRBD1. The sample comprised naive CD4+ T cells from blood. The receptor comes from a woman aged 18-29 years in good health. DNA of the CDR3: TGTGCCAGCAGCTCCGGACAGGGGGTTGAGCAGTTCTTC. This sequence encodes CASSSGQGVEQFF.